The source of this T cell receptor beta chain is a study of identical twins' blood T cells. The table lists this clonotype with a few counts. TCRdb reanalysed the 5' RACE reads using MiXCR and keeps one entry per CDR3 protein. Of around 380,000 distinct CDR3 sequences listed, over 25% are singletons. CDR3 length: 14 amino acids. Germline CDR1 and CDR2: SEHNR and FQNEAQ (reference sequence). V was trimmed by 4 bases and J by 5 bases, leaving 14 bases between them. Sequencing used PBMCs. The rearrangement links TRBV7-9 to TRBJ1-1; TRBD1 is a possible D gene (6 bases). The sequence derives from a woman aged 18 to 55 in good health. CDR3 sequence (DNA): TGTGCCAGCAGCTCAAAATGGGGGGCAACTGAAGCTTTCTTT. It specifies CASSSKWGATEAFF.